What follows are 19 T cell receptor beta chains derived from one specimen sequenced in a study of blood T cell repertoires in COVID-19. Using immunoSEQ multiplex PCR, the repertoire was profiled, and TCRdb retains in-frame clones only, with some absent. This table has some 100,000 clones, roughly nine tenths appearing once. Sequenced: peripheral blood. These receptors all stem from a man in his 70s who had recovered from COVID-19.

The gene calls are TRBV9 and TRBJ2-1; D remains unclear. Trimming removed 3 bases from V and 5 bases from J, with 3 bases in between. Germline V gene sequence: CDR1 SGDLS, CDR2 YYNGEE. The CDR3 has 11 amino acids. CDR3 in DNA: TGTGCCAGCAGCGCAGACAATGAGCAGTTCTTC. Its translation: CASSADNEQFF.

This chain links TRBV3-1 (or the pseudogene TRBV3-2) with TRBJ1-5; TRBD1 matches 7 bases. CDR1 is LGHDT, CDR2 YNNKEL, per germline (reference sequence). This CDR3 has 16 residues. With V trimmed by 2 bases and J by 5 bases, 9 bases remained unmatched. The CDR3 reads CASSQHDRVFYQPQHF. The CDR3 region has the DNA TGTGCCAGCAGCCAACACGACAGGGTCTTCTATCAGCCCCAGCATTTT.

This sequence joins TRBV30 and TRBJ2-3; maybe TRBD1 (6 bases). The CDR3 contains 14 residues. Trimming took 0 bases from V and 4 from J, leaving 11 bases between them. Germline V gene lookup returns CDR1 GTSNPN and CDR2 SVGIG (reference sequence). The CDR3 DNA reads TGTGCCTGGAGTGTAACCAGGGGCGCAGATACGCAGTATTTT. This codes for CAWSVTRGADTQYF. Looking up the rest from reference TRBV30 and TRBJ2-3 gives the full variable domain: SQTIHQWPATLVQPVGSPLSLECTVEGTSNPNLYWYRQAAGRGLQLLFYSVGIGQISSEVPQNLSASRPQDRQFILSSKKLLLSDSGFYLCAWSVTRGADTQYFGPGTRLTVL.

The chain is built from TRBV19 and TRBJ2-2; D may be TRBD2 (6 bases). Germline V gene data show CDR1 as LNHDA and CDR2 as SQIVND (reference sequence). Trimming pared 3 bases from V and 6 bases from J, leaving 11 bases between. The CDR3 spans 14 residues. CDR3 amino acids: CASSMGGFPGELFF. The CDR3 DNA follows: TGTGCCAGTAGTATGGGGGGTTTCCCCGGGGAGCTGTTTTTT.

V is TRBV4-1 and J is TRBJ1-5; possible D gene TRBD1, 5 bases. The CDR3 runs 19 residues. V lost 2 bases to trimming and J lost 1 base, with 21 bases between them. Germline V CDR1 and CDR2: MGHRA, YSYEKL. CDR3: CASSQSRLGHLLSNQPQHF. The CDR3, as DNA: TGCGCCAGCAGCCAATCGAGGCTAGGACACCTCTTAAGCAATCAGCCCCAGCATTTT.

In its sample, this clone was seen once. The J gene is TRBJ1-2, the V gene TRBV3-1 (or the pseudogene TRBV3-2); D perhaps matches TRBD1 (6 bases). The CDR3 contains 14 residues. Trimming took off 4 bases at V and 3 bases at J, with 12 bases between the two ends. Germline V gene lookup returns CDR1 LGHDT and CDR2 YNNKEL (reference sequence). For the CDR3, the DNA is TGTGCCAGCAGCCCGTTACAGGGCCACTATGGCTACACCTTC. This encodes CASSPLQGHYGYTF.

V is TRBV9 and J is TRBJ2-1; TRBD2 agrees at 11 bases. The CDR3 covers 16 residues. V lost 3 bases and J lost 5; bases outside the gene matches: 7. CDR1 and CDR2 (germline): SGDLS, YYNGEE. CDR3 sequence (DNA): TGTGCCAGCAGCGCCAGGGTAGCGGGGGGGGACAATGAGCAGTTCTTC. This sequence encodes CASSARVAGGDNEQFF.

This clone turned up a few times. This chain joins TRBV10-1 and TRBJ1-2; D possibly corresponds to TRBD1 (6 bases). This CDR3 spans 23 amino acids. V lost 3 bases, J lost 4 bases, and 39 bases lay in between. Germline V lookup: CDR1 WNHNN, CDR2 SYGVQD (reference sequence). In DNA form, the CDR3 reads TGCGCCAGCAGTGATGCCCTCGGACAGAACTACCCCTGGGCTCTTCGGGCATTCTATGGCTACACCTTC. Translated: CASSDALGQNYPWALRAFYGYTF.

This chain joins TRBV2 and TRBJ2-3, with a weak D call TRBD1 (6 bases). Germline loops: CDR1 SNHLY, CDR2 FYNNEI. The CDR3 totals 14 residues. V was shortened by 8 bases and J by 3 bases, with 15 bases between the two germline ends. The CDR3 DNA is TGTGCCAGCCAGGGAGACAGGCCAACAGATACGCAGTATTTT. Its translation: CASQGDRPTDTQYF.

CDR3 nucleotides: TGTGCCATCAGTGAACAATTGGGACAGATGAACACTGAAGCTTTCTTT. Translated, it gives CAISEQLGQMNTEAFF. V is TRBV10-3 and J is TRBJ1-1; TRBD1 matches 7 bases. V trimming: 3 bases; J trimming: 0 bases; junction bases outside the gene matches: 7. Germline V lookup: CDR1 ENHRY, CDR2 SYGVKD. This CDR3 has 16 amino acids.

V and J are TRBV18 and TRBJ1-5; 9 bases fit TRBD1. V was clipped by 3 bases and J by 3 bases; unmatched bases: 3. Germline loops: CDR1 KGHSH, CDR2 LQKENI. The length of the CDR3 is 15 residues. CDR3: CASSPRTGVNQPQHF. DNA of the CDR3: TGTGCCAGCTCACCCCGGACAGGGGTCAATCAGCCCCAGCATTTT.

The chain recombines TRBV15 with TRBJ1-3; 9 bases line up with TRBD1. Germline V gene data show CDR1 as LNHNV and CDR2 as YYDKDF (reference sequence). The CDR3 covers 16 residues. The ends lost 3 bases at V and 3 bases at J; junction bases unmatched: 6. As DNA, the CDR3 is TGTGCCACCAGCAGGTTACAGGGGGCGCTTGGAAACACCATATATTTT. It is translated as CATSRLQGALGNTIYF.

The chain employs TRBV4-3 and TRBJ1-3, with D unclear. Between the trimmed V and J ends, which lost 5 bases and 0 bases, there was a span of 11 bases. Per the germline V gene, CDR1 is LGHNA and CDR2 is YSLEER. The CDR3 length is 15 residues. In DNA form, the CDR3 reads TGCGCCAGCAGCGCGCTGGGGAGCTCTGGAAACACCATATATTTT. It codes for CASSALGSSGNTIYF.

This clone showed up just a few times. The rearrangement uses TRBV7-9 and TRBJ1-6, with D possibly matching TRBD1 (5 bases). Germline CDR1 reads SEHNR; CDR2 reads FQNEAQ (reference sequence). The CDR3 runs to 15 residues. Trimming shortened V by 1 base and J by 7 bases, and 11 bases separated the two germline ends. The CDR3 loop is CASSLEGLGNSPLHF. The CDR3 DNA reads TGTGCCAGCAGCTTAGAGGGACTGGGGAATTCACCCCTCCACTTT.

The chain links TRBV7-2 to TRBJ2-3, with TRBD2 matching 7 bases. This CDR3 is built from 14 residues. With 5 bases clipped from V and 6 bases from J, the junction kept 8 bases outside the gene matches. CDR1 SGHTA and CDR2 FQGNSA come from the germline V gene. CDR3 protein: CASSGRWGGDTQYF. In DNA form, the CDR3 reads TGTGCCAGCAGCGGTCGTTGGGGAGGGGATACGCAGTATTTT.

The CDR3 loop is CASSDSGGASDTQYF. CDR3 nucleotide sequence: TGTGCCAGCAGCGATAGCGGGGGGGCCTCGGATACGCAGTATTTT. The chain employs TRBV3-1 (or the pseudogene TRBV3-2) and TRBJ2-3; 11 bases agree with TRBD2. The CDR3 covers 15 residues. Germline CDR1 reads LGHDT; CDR2 reads YNNKEL (reference sequence). Trimming took 5 bases from V and 6 from J; bases not matched to a gene: 7.

The chain carries TRBV5-1 and TRBJ2-1; no definite D call. Germline CDR1 SGHRS, CDR2 YFSETQ. Trimming took 2 bases from V and 8 from J, leaving 14 bases between them. This CDR3 region has 14 residues. Here the CDR3 reads CASSFDSWPDEQFF. The CDR3 DNA reads TGCGCCAGCAGCTTTGACTCCTGGCCAGATGAGCAGTTCTTC.

The CDR3 nucleotides read TGTGCCAGCAGTTTATCCAGGGACAATCAGCCCCAGCATTTT. Its translation: CASSLSRDNQPQHF. The chain carries TRBV28 and TRBJ1-5; weak D call: TRBD1 (5 bases). This CDR3 is built from 14 residues. The germline CDR1 and CDR2 sequences are MDHEN and SYDVKM. With 1 base removed from V and 3 bases from J, the gap between germline ends came to 7 bases.

The V call is TRBV19, the J call TRBJ1-1; TRBD1 agrees at 8 bases. Germline CDR1 reads LNHDA; CDR2 reads SQIVND (reference sequence). CDR3 size: 15 residues. V lost 4 bases, J lost 6 bases, and 10 bases stayed unmatched. The CDR3 here is CASSTRTGRRSEAFF. The CDR3 DNA sequence: TGTGCCAGTAGTACCAGGACAGGGCGCCGATCTGAAGCTTTCTTT.